This T cell receptor (beta chain) was profiled in a study of OX40 agonist ivuxolimab in advanced cancers. Looked up from germline, CDR1 is SEHNR and CDR2 is FQNEAQ (reference sequence). The V gene end was trimmed by 10 bases and the J gene end by 1 base; junction bases not matched to a gene: 15. The CDR3 consists of 17 residues. Measured with immunoSEQ multiplex PCR; TCRdb has only the in-frame clones, and not every one. This table holds approximately 50,000 clones, 85% to 90% found once. The sequence derives from an adult with an advanced solid tumor such as melanoma, head and neck, liver or kidney cancer. Material: CD4+ or CD8+ T cells sorted from blood, obtained in a trial of the OX40 agonist ivuxolimab. This chain joins TRBV7-9 and TRBJ2-3, with 9 nucleotides matching TRBD2. The CDR3 nucleotides are TGTGCCAACAGTCCTGCCCGTGGACTAGCGCGCACAGATACGCAGTATTTT. It is translated as CANSPARGLARTDTQYF.